This TCR beta chain was captured by sequencing in a study of T cells in Graves' hyperthyroidism and ophthalmopathy. Regions amplified from RNA transcripts were the TCR beta CDR3 regions. When the TCR CDR3 underwent first-round RT-PCR, the HTBI primer set was used. TCRdb re-analysed the multiplex PCR reads in MiXCR, keeping a single row per CDR3 protein. The sample includes 700,000 to 950,000 distinct CDR3 sequences, approximately 36% of them seen just once. The table lists this clonotype with a few counts. V lost 3 bases and J lost 3, with 11 bases in between. CDR1 SEHNR and CDR2 FQNEAQ come from the germline V gene (reference sequence). This CDR3 contains 14 residues.

The genes are TRBV7-9 and TRBJ1-1, with D unresolved. The sample comprised blood. The sequence derives from a woman aged 40 to 50 with Graves' hyperthyroidism. CDR3: CASSLNPGYTEAFF. The CDR3 bases are TGTGCCAGCAGCTTGAATCCGGGTTACACTGAAGCTTTCTTT.